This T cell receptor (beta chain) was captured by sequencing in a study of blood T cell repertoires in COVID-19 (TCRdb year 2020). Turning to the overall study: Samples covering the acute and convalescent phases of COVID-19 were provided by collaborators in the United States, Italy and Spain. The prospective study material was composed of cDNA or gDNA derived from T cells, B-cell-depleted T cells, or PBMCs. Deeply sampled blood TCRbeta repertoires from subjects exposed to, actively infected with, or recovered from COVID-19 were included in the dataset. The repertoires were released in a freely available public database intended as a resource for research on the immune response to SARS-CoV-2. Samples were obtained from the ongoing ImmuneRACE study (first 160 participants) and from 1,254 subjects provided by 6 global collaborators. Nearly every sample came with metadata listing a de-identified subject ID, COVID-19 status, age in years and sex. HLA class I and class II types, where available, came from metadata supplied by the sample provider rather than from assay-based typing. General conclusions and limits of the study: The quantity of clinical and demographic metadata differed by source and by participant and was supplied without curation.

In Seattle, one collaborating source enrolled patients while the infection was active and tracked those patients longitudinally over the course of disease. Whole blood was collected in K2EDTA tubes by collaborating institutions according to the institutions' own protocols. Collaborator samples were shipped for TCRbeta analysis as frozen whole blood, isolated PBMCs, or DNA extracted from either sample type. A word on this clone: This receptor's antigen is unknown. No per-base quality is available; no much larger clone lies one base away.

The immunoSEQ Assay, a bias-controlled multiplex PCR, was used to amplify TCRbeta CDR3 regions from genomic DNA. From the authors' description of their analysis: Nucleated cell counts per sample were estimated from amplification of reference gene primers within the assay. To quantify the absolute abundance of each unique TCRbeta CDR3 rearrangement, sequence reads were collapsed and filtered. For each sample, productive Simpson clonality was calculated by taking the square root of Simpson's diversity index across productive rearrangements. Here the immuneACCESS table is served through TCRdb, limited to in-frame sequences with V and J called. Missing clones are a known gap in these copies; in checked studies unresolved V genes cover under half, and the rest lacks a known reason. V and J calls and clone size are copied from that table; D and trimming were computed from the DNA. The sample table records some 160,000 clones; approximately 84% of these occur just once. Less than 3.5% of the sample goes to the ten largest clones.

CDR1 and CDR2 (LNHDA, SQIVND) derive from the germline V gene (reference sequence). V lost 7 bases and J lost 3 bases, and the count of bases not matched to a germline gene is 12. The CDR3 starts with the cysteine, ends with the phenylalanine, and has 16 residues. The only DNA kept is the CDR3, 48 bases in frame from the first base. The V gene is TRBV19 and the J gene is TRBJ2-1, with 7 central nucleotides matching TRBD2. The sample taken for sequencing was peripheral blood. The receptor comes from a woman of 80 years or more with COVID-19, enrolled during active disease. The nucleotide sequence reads TGTGCCAGTACCCCGGTAAAGGGAGGGGACTACAATGAGCAGTTCTTC. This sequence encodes CASTPVKGGDYNEQFF.